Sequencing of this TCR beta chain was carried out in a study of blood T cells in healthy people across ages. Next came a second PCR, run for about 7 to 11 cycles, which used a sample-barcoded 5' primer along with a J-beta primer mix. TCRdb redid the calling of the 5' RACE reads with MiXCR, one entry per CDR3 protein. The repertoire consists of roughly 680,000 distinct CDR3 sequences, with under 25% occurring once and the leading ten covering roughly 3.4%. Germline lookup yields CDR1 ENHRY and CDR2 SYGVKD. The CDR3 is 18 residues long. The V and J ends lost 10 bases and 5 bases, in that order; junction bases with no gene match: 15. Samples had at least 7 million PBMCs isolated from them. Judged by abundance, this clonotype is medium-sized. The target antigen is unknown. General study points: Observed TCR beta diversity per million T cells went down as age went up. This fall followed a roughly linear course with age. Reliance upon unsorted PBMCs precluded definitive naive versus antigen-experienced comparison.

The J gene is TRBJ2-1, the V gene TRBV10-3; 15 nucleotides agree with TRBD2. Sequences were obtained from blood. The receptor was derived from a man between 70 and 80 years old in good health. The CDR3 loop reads CATETSEGTSGRHNEQFF. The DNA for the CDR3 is TGTGCCACCGAAACATCGGAGGGGACTAGCGGGAGGCACAATGAGCAGTTCTTC.